The TCR beta chain under discussion was sequenced for a study of shared clonotypes between healthy human individuals. Genomic DNA from each subset was divided evenly over several immunoSEQ plates. The assay was immunoSEQ multiplex PCR, and TCRdb's table has in-frame clones only and misses some. Altogether about 1.1 million clones are present, about 80% being singletons, with the ten largest covering 0.6% to 0.7%. As concerns this clone: Its antigen is unidentified.

General observations from the study: Across subsets, estimated richness was generally greater for naive than for memory populations. Rarefaction demonstrated incomplete sorted-subset sequencing despite large depth. The sampled material consisted only of blood, and tissue repertoires are likely to differ.

Trimming took 4 bases from V and 0 from J, leaving 28 bases between them. The CDR3 covers 21 residues. Germline CDR1 and CDR2: LGHNA and YNFKEQ. The rearrangement links TRBV4-2 to TRBJ1-3; D is unresolved. The sequenced sample consisted of memory CD4+ T cells from PBMCs. Subset of the sample: CD45RA-negative fraction. The clonotype was recovered from a man aged 18 to 29 in good health. Some clones in this sample may be carry-over from other donors' samples. The CDR3 here is CASSRAAGLSFFGSSGNTIYF. CDR3 DNA sequence: TGTGCCAGCAGCCGGGCCGCGGGTCTATCCTTCTTCGGTAGCTCTGGAAACACCATATATTTT.